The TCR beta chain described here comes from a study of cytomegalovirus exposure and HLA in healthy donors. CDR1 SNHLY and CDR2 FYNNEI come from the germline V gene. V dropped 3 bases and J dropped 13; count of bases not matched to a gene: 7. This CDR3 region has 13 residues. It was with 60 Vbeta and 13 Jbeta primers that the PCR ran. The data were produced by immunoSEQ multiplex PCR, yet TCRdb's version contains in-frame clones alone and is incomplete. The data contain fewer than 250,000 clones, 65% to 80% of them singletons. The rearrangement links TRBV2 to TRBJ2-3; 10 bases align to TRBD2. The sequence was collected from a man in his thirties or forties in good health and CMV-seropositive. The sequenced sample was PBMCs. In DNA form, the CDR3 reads TGTGCCAGCAGTGATCAGCGGGGGGGCCTGGAGTATTTT. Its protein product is CASSDQRGGLEYF.